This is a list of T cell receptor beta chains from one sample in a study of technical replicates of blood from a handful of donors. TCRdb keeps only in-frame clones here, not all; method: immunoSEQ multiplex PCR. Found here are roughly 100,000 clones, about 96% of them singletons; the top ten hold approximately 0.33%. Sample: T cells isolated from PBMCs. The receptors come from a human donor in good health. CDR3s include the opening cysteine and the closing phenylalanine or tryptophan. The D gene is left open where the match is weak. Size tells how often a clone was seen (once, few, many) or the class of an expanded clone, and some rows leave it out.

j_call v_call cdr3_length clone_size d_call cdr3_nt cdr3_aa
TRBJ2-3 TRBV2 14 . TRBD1 TGTGCCAGCAGTGAGGACAGGGCCACAGATACGCAGTATTTT CASSEDRATDTQYF
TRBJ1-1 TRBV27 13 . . TGTGCCAGCAGTTTAATGGCAAACACTGAAGCTTTCTTT CASSLMANTEAFF
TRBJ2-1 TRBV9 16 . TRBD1 TGTGCCAGCAGCGTAGAGGGACAGGCCTCCTACAATGAGCAGTTCTTC CASSVEGQASYNEQFF
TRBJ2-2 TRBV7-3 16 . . TGTGCCAGCAGCTTAATAATACGGGAGAATGGCGGGGAGCTGTTTTTT CASSLIIRENGGELFF
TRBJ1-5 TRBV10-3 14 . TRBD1 TGTGCCGGAGGCCCGGGAGGGGGCGATCAGCCCCAGCATTTT CAGGPGGGDQPQHF
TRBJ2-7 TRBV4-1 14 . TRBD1 TGCGCCAGCAGCCCACATACAGGGGACTACGAGCAGTACTTC CASSPHTGDYEQYF
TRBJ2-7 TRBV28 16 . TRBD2 TGTGCCAGCAGTTTGGGACTAGCGGGAGTGAGATACGAGCAGTACTTC CASSLGLAGVRYEQYF
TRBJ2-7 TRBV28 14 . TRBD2 TGTGCCAGCAGTTTTTCTGGCGGGAGCTACGAGCAGTACTTC CASSFSGGSYEQYF
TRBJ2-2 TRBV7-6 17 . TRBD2 TGTGCCAGCAGCCGAGGACTAGCGAACGACCACACCGGGGAGCTGTTTTTT CASSRGLANDHTGELFF
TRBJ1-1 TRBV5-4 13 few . TGTGCCAGCAGCCCCCCAGGGAACACTGAAGCTTTCTTT CASSPPGNTEAFF
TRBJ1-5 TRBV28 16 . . TGTGCCAGCAGTATCATCGACAGGCCTACGAATCAGCCCCAGCATTTT CASSIIDRPTNQPQHF